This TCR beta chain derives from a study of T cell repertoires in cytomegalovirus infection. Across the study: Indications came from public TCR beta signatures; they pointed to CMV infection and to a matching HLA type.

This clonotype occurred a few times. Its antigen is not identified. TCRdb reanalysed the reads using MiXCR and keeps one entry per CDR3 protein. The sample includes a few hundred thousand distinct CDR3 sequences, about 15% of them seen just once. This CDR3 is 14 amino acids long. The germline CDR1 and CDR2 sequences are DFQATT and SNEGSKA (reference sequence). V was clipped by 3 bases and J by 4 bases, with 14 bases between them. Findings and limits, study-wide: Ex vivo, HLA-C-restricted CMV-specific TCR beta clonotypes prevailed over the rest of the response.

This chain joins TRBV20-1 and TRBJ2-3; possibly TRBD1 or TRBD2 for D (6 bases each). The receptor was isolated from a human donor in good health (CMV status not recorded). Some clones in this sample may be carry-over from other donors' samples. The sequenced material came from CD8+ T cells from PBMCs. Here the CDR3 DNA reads TGCAGTGCTAGTGGGTCGGGGGCCGCAGATACGCAGTATTTT. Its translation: CSASGSGAADTQYF.